This note documents a single T cell receptor (beta chain) sequence. Its antigen remains unidentified. An end of the junction differs from the germline gene, which may be a read error. The record originates from a study of tumor and adjacent non-tumor tissue in lung cancer. Study background: On average, productive TCRbeta reads reached some 4.2 million per sample. Study observations and caveats: Higher tumor TCR diversity was associated with shorter survival.

TCRbeta libraries were built with three rounds of nested PCR, modified from ARM-PCR. TCRdb analysed the multiplex PCR reads with MiXCR anew, one entry per CDR3 protein. The data contain approximately 65,000 distinct CDR3 sequences, roughly 60% of them seen just once; the ten biggest clones take up around 21%. This CDR3 has 15 residues. CDR1 is SGHNT, CDR2 YYREEE, per germline (reference sequence). The template was RNA from unsorted bulk tissue. Sequencing used lung tumor tissue. This chain joins TRBV5-4 and TRBJ1-4, with D possibly TRBD1 on 6 matching bases. The sequence derives from a man aged 50-60 years with non-small cell lung cancer. This CDR3 is CASSPEGVTDEKLFF. The DNA of the CDR3 is TGTGCCAGCAGCCCGGAGGGGGTAACTGATGAAAAACTGTTTTTT.